This entry features one T cell receptor beta chain sequence. No antigen is known for it. The data belong to a study of cytotoxic CD8 clonotypes in ibrutinib-treated CLL. Across the study: After median 68 months, approximately 15 stayed in remission, about 12 progressed; responses approximately 24 partial, 2 complete.

The assay was immunoSEQ multiplex PCR, and TCRdb's table has in-frame clones only and misses some. Of about 160,000 clones in the sample, more than 75% are singletons; the top ten hold roughly 1.9%. General study results and limits: Higher circulating CD8+ T-cell counts strongly accompanied higher baseline clonality, above age-matched healthy donors.

This specimen was PBMCs, taken after 12 months of ibrutinib treatment. The clonotype comes from a human donor with chronic lymphocytic leukemia.

The CDR3 is CASSSPGTSGSFTDTQYF. In DNA, the CDR3 is TGTGCCAGTAGTTCCCCTGGGACTAGCGGGTCGTTCACAGATACGCAGTATTTT. The gene calls are TRBV19 and TRBJ2-3, with 12 bases identical to TRBD2. J was trimmed by 2 bases and V by 5 bases; bases with no gene match: 11. The CDR3 length is 18 residues. Germline V gene sequence: CDR1 LNHDA, CDR2 SQIVND (reference sequence).